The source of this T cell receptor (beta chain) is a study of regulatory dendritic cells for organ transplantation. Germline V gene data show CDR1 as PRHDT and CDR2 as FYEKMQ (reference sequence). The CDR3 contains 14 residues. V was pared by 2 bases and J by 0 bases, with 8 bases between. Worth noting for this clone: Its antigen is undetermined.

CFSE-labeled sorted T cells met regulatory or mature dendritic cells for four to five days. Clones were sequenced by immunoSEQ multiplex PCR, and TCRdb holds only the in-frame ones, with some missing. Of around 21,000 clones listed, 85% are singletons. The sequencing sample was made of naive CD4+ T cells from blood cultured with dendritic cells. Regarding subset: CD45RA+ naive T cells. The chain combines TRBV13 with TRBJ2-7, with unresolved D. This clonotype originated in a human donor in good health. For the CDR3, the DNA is TGTGCCAGCAGCTTAAGAACGACCTCCTACGAGCAGTACTTC. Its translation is CASSLRTTSYEQYF.